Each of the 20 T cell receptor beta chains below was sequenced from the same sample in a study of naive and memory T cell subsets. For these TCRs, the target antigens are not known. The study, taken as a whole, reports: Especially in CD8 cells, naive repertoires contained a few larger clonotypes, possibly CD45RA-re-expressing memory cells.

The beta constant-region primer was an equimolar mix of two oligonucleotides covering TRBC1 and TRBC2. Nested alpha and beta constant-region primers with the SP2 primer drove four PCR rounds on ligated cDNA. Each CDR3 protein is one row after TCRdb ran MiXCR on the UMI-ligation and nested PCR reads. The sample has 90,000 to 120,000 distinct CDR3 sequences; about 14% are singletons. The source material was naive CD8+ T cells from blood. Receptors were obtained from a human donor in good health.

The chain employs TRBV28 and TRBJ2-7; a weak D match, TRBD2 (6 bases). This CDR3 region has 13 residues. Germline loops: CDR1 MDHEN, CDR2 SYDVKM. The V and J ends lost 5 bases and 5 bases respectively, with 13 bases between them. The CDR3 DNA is TGTGCCAGCAGTCCCATTGGAGGGCACGAGCAGTACTTC. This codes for CASSPIGGHEQYF.

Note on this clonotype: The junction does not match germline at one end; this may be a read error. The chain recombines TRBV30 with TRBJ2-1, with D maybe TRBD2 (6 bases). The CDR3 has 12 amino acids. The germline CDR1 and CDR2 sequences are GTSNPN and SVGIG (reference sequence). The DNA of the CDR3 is TGTACCTGGACCTTGGGGGGAGGTGAGCAGTTCTTC. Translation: CTWTLGGGEQFF.

This CDR3 is CASSTQGVNTEAFF. The DNA of the CDR3 is TGTGCCAGCAGTACTCAGGGAGTGAACACTGAAGCTTTCTTT. The rearrangement joins TRBV27 to TRBJ1-1, with TRBD1 as a possible D gene (5 bases). V gave up 5 bases and J gave up 0 bases, with 10 bases separating them. The CDR3 is 14 residues long. Per germline, CDR1 MNHEY and CDR2 SMNVEV (reference sequence).

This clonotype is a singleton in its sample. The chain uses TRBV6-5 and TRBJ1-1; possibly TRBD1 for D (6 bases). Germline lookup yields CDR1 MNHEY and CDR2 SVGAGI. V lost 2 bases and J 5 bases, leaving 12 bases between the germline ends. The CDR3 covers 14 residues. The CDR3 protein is CASSYPGEGTEAFF. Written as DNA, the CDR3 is TGTGCCAGCAGTTACCCAGGGGAGGGTACTGAAGCTTTCTTT.

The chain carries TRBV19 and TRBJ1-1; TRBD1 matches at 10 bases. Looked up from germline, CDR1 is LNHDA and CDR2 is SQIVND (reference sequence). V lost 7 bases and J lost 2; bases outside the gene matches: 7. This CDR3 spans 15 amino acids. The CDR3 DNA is TGTGCCAGTATCCCCCGGGACAGGGGAAACACTGAAGCTTTCTTT. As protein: CASIPRDRGNTEAFF.

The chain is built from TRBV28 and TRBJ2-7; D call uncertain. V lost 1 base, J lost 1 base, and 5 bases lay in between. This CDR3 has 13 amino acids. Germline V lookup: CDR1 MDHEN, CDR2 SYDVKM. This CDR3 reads CASSLYTSYEQYF. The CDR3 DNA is TGTGCCAGCAGTTTATACACTTCCTACGAGCAGTACTTC.

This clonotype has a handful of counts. CDR3 region: CASSLGTGLDEQYF. The CDR3 DNA reads as TGTGCCAGCAGTTTAGGGACAGGACTCGACGAGCAGTACTTC. This rearrangement joins TRBV6-5 to TRBJ2-7, with TRBD1 matching 8 bases. Germline values: CDR1 MNHEY, CDR2 SVGAGI. V was pared by 4 bases and J by 5 bases, with 7 bases of the junction left unmatched. There are 14 residues in the CDR3.

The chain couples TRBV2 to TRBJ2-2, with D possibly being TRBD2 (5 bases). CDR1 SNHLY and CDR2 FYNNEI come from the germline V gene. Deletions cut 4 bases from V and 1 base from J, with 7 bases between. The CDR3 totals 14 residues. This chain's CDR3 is CASSVGRNTGELFF. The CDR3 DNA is TGTGCCAGCAGTGTGGGGAGGAACACCGGGGAGCTGTTTTTT.

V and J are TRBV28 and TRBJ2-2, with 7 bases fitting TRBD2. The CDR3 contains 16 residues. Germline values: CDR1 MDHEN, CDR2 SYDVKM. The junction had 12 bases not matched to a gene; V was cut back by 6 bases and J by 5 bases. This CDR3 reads CASSLSGGGLTGELFF. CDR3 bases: TGTGCCAGCAGCCTTTCGGGCGGGGGATTAACCGGGGAGCTGTTTTTT.

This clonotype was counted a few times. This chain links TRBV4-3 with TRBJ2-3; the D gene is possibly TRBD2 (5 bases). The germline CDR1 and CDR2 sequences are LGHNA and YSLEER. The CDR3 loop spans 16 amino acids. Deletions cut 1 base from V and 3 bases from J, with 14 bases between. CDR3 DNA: TGCGCCAGCAGCCAAGGATCCCTGTCGGGGACAGATACGCAGTATTTT. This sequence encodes CASSQGSLSGTDTQYF.

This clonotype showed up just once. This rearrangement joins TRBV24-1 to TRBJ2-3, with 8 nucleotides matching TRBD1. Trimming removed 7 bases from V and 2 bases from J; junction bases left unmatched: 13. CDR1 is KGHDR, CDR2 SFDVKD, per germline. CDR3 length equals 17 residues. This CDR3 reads CATSTPSTGAFTDTQYF. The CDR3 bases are TGTGCCACCAGCACACCGTCGACAGGGGCCTTCACAGATACGCAGTATTTT.

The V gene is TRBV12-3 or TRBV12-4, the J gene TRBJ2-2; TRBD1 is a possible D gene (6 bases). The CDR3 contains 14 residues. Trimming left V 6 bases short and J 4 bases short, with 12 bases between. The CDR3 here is CASSPGHSTGELFF. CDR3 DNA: TGTGCCAGCAGCCCGGGACATAGCACCGGGGAGCTGTTTTTT.

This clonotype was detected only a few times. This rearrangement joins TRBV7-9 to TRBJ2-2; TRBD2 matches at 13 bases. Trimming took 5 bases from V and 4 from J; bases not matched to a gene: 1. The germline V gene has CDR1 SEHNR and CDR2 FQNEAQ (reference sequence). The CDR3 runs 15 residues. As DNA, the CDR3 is TGTGCCAGCAGCCGGACTAGCGGGGGCACCGGGGAGCTGTTTTTT. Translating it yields CASSRTSGGTGELFF.

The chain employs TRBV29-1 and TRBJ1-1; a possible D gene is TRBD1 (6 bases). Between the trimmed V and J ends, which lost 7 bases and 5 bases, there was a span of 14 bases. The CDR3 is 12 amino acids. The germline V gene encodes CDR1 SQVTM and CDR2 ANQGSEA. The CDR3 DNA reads TGCAGCGCTGAGCAGGGGCGGACTGAAGCTTTCTTT. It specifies CSAEQGRTEAFF.

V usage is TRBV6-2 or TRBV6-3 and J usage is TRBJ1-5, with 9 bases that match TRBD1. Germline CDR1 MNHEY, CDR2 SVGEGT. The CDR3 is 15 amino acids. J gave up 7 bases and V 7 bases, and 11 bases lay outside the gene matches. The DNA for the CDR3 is TGTGCCAGCACCCCAACCGGGACAGGGCACCAGCCCCAGCATTTT. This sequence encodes CASTPTGTGHQPQHF.

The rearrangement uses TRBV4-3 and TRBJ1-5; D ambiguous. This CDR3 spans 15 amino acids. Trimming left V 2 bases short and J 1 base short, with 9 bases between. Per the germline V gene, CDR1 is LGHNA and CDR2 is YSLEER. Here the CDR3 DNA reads TGCGCCAGCAGCCAAAAACTGGGGAGCAATCAGCCCCAGCATTTT. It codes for CASSQKLGSNQPQHF.

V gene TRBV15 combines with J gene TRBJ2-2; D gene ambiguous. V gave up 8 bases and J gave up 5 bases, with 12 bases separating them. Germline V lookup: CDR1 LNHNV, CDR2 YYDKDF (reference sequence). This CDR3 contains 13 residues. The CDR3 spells CATRRPVTGELFF. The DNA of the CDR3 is TGTGCCACCCGGCGGCCAGTAACCGGGGAGCTGTTTTTT.

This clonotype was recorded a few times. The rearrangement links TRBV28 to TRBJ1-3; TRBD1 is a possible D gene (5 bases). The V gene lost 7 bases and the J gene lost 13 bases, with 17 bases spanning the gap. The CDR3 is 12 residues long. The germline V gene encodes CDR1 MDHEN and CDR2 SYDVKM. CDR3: CASTPGGVWIYF. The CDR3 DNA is TGTGCCAGCACCCCGGGGGGAGTTTGGATATATTTT.

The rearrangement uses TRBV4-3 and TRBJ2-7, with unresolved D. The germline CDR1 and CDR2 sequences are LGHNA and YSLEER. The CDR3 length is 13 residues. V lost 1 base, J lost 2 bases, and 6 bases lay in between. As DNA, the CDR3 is TGCGCCAGCAGCCAAGGGAAAACCTACGAGCAGTACTTC. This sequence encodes CASSQGKTYEQYF.

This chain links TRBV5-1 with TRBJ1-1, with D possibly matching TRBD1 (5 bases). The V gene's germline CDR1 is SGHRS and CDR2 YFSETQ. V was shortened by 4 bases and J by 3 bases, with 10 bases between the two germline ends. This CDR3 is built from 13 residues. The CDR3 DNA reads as TGCGCCAGCAGCGACACAGGATACACTGAAGCTTTCTTT. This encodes CASSDTGYTEAFF.